Included here is one T cell receptor beta chain sequence, with context. Its antigen is undetermined. The data are from a study of CD4+ T cells in melanoma. Measured with immunoSEQ multiplex PCR; TCRdb has only the in-frame clones, and not every one. The sample shows over 3,500 clones, around 60% of them seen only once. Study results and caveats: Reportedly, melanoma neoantigen-specific CD4+ T cells showed varied differentiation states.

Trimming removed 5 bases from V and 4 bases from J; junction bases left unmatched: 7. Germline loops: CDR1 MNHEY, CDR2 SVGAGI. The CDR3 contains 14 residues. The sequence was obtained from a human donor with melanoma. Input material: cells from a culture (not recorded whether cultured in vitro). The chain is built from TRBV6-5 and TRBJ1-1, with 7 bases lining up with TRBD1. The CDR3 DNA reads as TGTGCCAGCAGTCCGACAGGGCCGGGCACTGAAGCTTTCTTT. This sequence encodes CASSPTGPGTEAFF.